This TCR beta chain was retrieved from a study of response to subunit inactivated influenza vaccine. Notes on the study in general: Few additional T cells are recruited per seasonal influenza vaccination, authors suggested.

V was cut by 5 bases and J by 0 bases, with 20 bases left in between. The CDR3 consists of 18 residues. TCRdb analysed the RT-PCR reads with MiXCR anew, one entry per CDR3 protein. The table includes a few hundred thousand distinct CDR3 sequences, roughly 20% detected once. This clonotype was counted a few times. The target antigen is unknown. The sample consisted of PBMCs from blood, taken 21 months after vaccination. The TCR originated in a man aged 50-75 years who received an inactivated influenza vaccine. The J gene is TRBJ1-5, the V gene TRBV12-3 or TRBV12-4; D call uncertain. CDR3 protein: CASSPRAAFPYSNQPQHF. The DNA for the CDR3 is TGTGCCAGCAGTCCGCGTGCGGCGTTCCCCTATAGCAATCAGCCCCAGCATTTT.